Following are 4 T cell receptor beta chains from one sample sequenced in a study of blood T cell repertoires in COVID-19 (TCRdb year 2020). Receptor libraries were prepared by the immunoSEQ multiplex PCR assay. TCRdb stores this immuneACCESS table with in-frame sequences only. Part of the clones is absent; in the studies checked, under half of the shortfall reflects unresolved V genes, and no reason is known for the rest. For this sample the table gives approximately 24,000 clones, of which 88% were detected only once. Jointly, the top ten make up about 17% of the sample. Sequenced: peripheral blood. These receptor sequences come from a man between 65 and 85 years old with acute or convalescent COVID-19.

The chain carries TRBV9 and TRBJ2-1; possible D gene TRBD2, 5 bases. Germline CDR1 is SGDLS and CDR2 is YYNGEE. This CDR3 spans 14 amino acids. V was shortened by 4 bases and J by 3 bases, with 11 bases between the two germline ends. The CDR3 loop reads CASSPGIHYNEQFF. The CDR3, as DNA: TGTGCCAGCAGCCCCGGGATCCACTACAATGAGCAGTTCTTC.

The chain has TRBV9 and TRBJ1-1; a possible D gene is TRBD1 (6 bases). Trimming removed 4 bases at V and 5 bases at J, with 12 bases between. The CDR3 is 13 amino acids. Germline V CDR1 and CDR2: SGDLS, YYNGEE. The CDR3 protein is CASSLKRGTEAFF. CDR3 bases: TGTGCCAGCAGCTTGAAAAGGGGGACTGAAGCTTTCTTT.

The J gene is TRBJ2-7, the V gene TRBV27; 9 bases line up with TRBD2. Per the germline V gene, CDR1 is MNHEY and CDR2 is SMNVEV (reference sequence). CDR3 length: 14 residues. The V gene end was trimmed by 5 bases and the J gene end by 6 bases; junction bases not matched to a gene: 8. The CDR3 DNA reads TGTGCCAGCAGTCCACGGATAGCGGGAGTCGAGCAGTACTTC. Residues: CASSPRIAGVEQYF.

V usage is TRBV7-3 and J usage is TRBJ2-7, with D maybe TRBD1 (5 bases). Per germline, CDR1 SGHTA and CDR2 FQGTGA. Deletions cut 2 bases from V and 4 bases from J, with 27 bases between. The CDR3 consists of 19 residues. The CDR3 bases are TGTGCCAGCAGCTTAGGTCCTACCAGGGTGGGCACCGTAAATTACGAGCAGTACTTC. Its protein product is CASSLGPTRVGTVNYEQYF.